This record covers a single T cell receptor beta chain. Its target is unknown. This record comes from a study of T cell repertoires in cytomegalovirus infection. Study-wide points: Carriers of CMV and the relevant HLA type were discriminated by public TCR beta frequency. The ex vivo response showed dominance by HLA-C-restricted CMV-specific TCR beta clonotypes.

Via MiXCR, TCRdb re-called the reads, giving one row per CDR3 protein. The repertoire consists of some 400,000 distinct CDR3 sequences, with less than 20% occurring once and the leading ten covering around 8.6%. V lost 3 bases and J lost 1, with 19 bases in between. CDR1 and CDR2 (germline): LNHDA, SQIVND (reference sequence). This CDR3 has 18 amino acids. This TCR came from a human donor in good health (CMV status not recorded). Some clones in this sample may be carry-over from other donors' samples. Sequenced input: PBMCs. The chain links TRBV19 to TRBJ1-5; weak D call: TRBD1 (5 bases). CDR3 bases: TGTGCCAGTAGTATCCGGGGGGGTAATGGGGGAAGCAATCAGCCCCAGCATTTT. Translated: CASSIRGGNGGSNQPQHF.